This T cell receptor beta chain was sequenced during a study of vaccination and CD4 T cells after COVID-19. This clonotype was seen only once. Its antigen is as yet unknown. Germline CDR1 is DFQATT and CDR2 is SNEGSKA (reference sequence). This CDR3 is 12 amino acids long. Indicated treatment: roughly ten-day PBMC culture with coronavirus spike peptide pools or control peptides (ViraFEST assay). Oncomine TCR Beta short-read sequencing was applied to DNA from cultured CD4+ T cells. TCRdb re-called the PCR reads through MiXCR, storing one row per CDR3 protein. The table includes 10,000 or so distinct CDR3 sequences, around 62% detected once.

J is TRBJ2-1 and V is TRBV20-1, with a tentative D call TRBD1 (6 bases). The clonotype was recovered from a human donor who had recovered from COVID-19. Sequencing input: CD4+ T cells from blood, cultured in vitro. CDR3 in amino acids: CSFVGTNNEQFF. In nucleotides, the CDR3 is TGCAGCTTCGTAGGGACAAACAATGAGCAGTTCTTC.